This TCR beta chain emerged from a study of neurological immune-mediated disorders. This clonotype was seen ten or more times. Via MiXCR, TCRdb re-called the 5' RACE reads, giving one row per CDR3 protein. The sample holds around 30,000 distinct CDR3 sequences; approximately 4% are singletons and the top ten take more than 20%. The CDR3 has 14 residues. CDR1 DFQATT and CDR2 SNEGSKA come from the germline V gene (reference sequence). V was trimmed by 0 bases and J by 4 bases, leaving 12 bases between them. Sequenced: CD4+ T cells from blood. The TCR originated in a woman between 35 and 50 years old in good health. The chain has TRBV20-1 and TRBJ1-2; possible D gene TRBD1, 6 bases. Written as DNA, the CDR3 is TGCAGTGCTAGAGATCCGGGACACGTCTATGGCTACACCTTC. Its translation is CSARDPGHVYGYTF.